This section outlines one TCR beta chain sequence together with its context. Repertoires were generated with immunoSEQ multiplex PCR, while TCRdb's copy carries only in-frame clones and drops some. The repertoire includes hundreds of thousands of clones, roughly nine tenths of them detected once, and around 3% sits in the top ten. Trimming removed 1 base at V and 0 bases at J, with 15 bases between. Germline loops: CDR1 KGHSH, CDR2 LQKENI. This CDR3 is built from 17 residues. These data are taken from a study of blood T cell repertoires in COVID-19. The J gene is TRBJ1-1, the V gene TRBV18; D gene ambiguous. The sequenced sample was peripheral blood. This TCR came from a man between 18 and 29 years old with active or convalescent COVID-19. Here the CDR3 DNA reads TGTGCCAGCTCACCACTTCCGGACGGAGGAATGAACACTGAAGCTTTCTTT. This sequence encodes CASSPLPDGGMNTEAFF. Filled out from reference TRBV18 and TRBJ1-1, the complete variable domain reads NAGVMQNPRHLVRRRGQEARLRCSPMKGHSHVYWYRQLPEEGLKFMVYLQKENIIDESGMPKERFSAEFPKEGPSILRIQQVVRGDSAAYFCASSPLPDGGMNTEAFFGQGTRLTVV.